One and the same sample provided the 28 T cell receptor beta chains below, sequenced in a study of cytomegalovirus exposure and HLA in healthy donors. The PCR ran on 60 Vbeta and 13 Jbeta primers. Using immunoSEQ multiplex PCR, the repertoire was profiled, and TCRdb retains in-frame clones only, with some absent. The repertoire holds 120,000 to 150,000 clones, with over 75% as singletons. Sequenced material: PBMCs. All receptors come from a woman between 50 and 59 years old in good health and CMV-seropositive.

This chain uses TRBV7-3 with TRBJ2-1; tentative D call: TRBD1 (5 bases). Germline values: CDR1 SGHTA, CDR2 FQGTGA. The CDR3 is 14 amino acids. The V end was cut by 1 base, the J end by 6 bases, with 10 bases between. The CDR3 region is CASSLRITGNEQFF. The DNA for the CDR3 is TGTGCCAGCAGCTTAAGGATTACAGGCAATGAGCAGTTCTTC.

This chain uses TRBV28 with TRBJ2-7; D uncertain. The CDR3 runs to 15 residues. Germline lookup yields CDR1 MDHEN and CDR2 SYDVKM. The ends were cut back, 5 bases at V and 0 bases at J, with 14 bases in the middle. The CDR3 loop reads CASSPYLTGSYEQYF. The CDR3 region has the DNA TGTGCCAGCAGTCCCTACCTGACGGGCTCCTACGAGCAGTACTTC. Using reference TRBV28 and TRBJ2-7 for the parts outside the CDR3, the full variable domain is DVKVTQSSRYLVKRTGEKVFLECVQDMDHENMFWYRQDPGLGLRLIYFSYDVKMKEKGDIPEGYSVSREKKERFSLILESASTNQTSMYLCASSPYLTGSYEQYFGPGTRLTVT.

This chain connects TRBV7-3 to TRBJ2-5; perhaps TRBD2 as D (5 bases). Trimming took 6 bases from V and 4 from J, leaving 18 bases between them. Germline CDR1 SGHTA, CDR2 FQGTGA. The CDR3 spans 15 residues. CDR3 sequence reads: CASSRTANRGETQYF. In DNA, the CDR3 is TGTGCCAGCAGTCGGACGGCTAACCGGGGAGAGACCCAGTACTTC.

This chain connects TRBV5-1 to TRBJ2-2; D gene ambiguous. Trimming left V 0 bases short and J 1 base short, with 7 bases between. The CDR3 is made up of 15 amino acids. Per germline, CDR1 SGHRS and CDR2 YFSETQ. CDR3 sequence: CASSLDGGNTGELFF. The CDR3 DNA reads TGCGCCAGCAGCTTGGACGGCGGGAACACCGGGGAGCTGTTTTTT. Filled out from reference TRBV5-1 and TRBJ2-2, the complete variable domain reads KAGVTQTPRYLIKTRGQQVTLSCSPISGHRSVSWYQQTPGQGLQFLFEYFSETQRNKGNFPGRFSGRQFSNSRSEMNVSTLELGDSALYLCASSLDGGNTGELFFGEGSRLTVL.

The chain recombines TRBV2 with TRBJ2-7, with 13 bases lining up with TRBD2. From germline, CDR1 is SNHLY and CDR2 FYNNEI. V dropped 6 bases and J dropped 6; count of bases not matched to a gene: 8. This CDR3 region has 15 residues. The CDR3 region is CASSWTSGGGREQYF. In DNA, the CDR3 is TGTGCCAGCAGCTGGACTAGCGGGGGCGGACGCGAGCAGTACTTC.

This clone was detected only a few times. The chain uses TRBV5-1 and TRBJ1-3; D is ambiguous. Germline CDR1 reads SGHRS; CDR2 reads YFSETQ. The V and J ends lost 0 bases and 0 bases respectively, with 10 bases between them. The CDR3 has 16 residues. The CDR3 reads CASSLDPHNSGNTIYF. The CDR3 nucleotides are TGCGCCAGCAGCTTGGACCCACACAACTCTGGAAACACCATATATTTT.

The rearrangement uses TRBV9 and TRBJ2-7, with TRBD2 as a possible D gene (7 bases). Trimming took 7 bases from V and 4 from J, leaving 18 bases between them. Germline assignment: CDR1 SGDLS and CDR2 YYNGEE. The CDR3 extends over 14 amino acids. The CDR3 coding sequence is TGTGCCAGCGGACAAGGGGGGGACACTTACGAGCAGTACTTC. Its protein product is CASGQGGDTYEQYF.

The V call is TRBV7-2, the J call TRBJ1-2, with D unresolved. Trimming stripped 5 bases from V and 8 bases from J, with 15 bases between. This CDR3 comprises 13 residues. CDR1 is SGHTA, CDR2 FQGNSA, per germline. The CDR3 sequence is CASSAVHGEGYTF. CDR3 bases: TGTGCCAGCAGCGCGGTCCACGGGGAGGGCTACACCTTC.

The CDR3 DNA is TGTGCCAGCAGCTCCTACTGGGACAGGAGTAATCAGCCCCAGCATTTT. This encodes CASSSYWDRSNQPQHF. The J gene is TRBJ1-5, the V gene TRBV5-6; 8 bases are shared with TRBD1. Germline V gives CDR1 SGHDT, CDR2 YYEEEE. V gave up 3 bases and J gave up 4 bases; unmatched junction bases: 9. The CDR3 contains 16 residues. Full variable domain (remainder filled in from reference TRBV5-6 and TRBJ1-5): DAGVTQSPTHLIKTRGQQVTLRCSPKSGHDTVSWYQQALGQGPQFIFQYYEEEERQRGNFPDRFSGHQFPNYSSELNVNALLLGDSALYLCASSSYWDRSNQPQHFGDGTRLSIL.

A remark on this clone: Different DNA sequences within this sample yield the same CDR3. The chain combines TRBV6-6 with TRBJ1-4, with no clear D. Trimming pared 0 bases from V and 8 bases from J, leaving 4 bases between. This CDR3 is 12 amino acids long. From germline, CDR1 is MNHNY and CDR2 SVGAGI (reference sequence). CDR3 DNA sequence: TGTGCCAGCAGTTACTCAAGCGAAAAACTGTTTTTT. Encoded protein: CASSYSSEKLFF.

The chain carries TRBV10-3 and TRBJ2-3; 9 positions agree with TRBD1. The CDR3 runs 15 residues. Trimming removed 10 bases from V and 6 bases from J; junction bases left unmatched: 14. Looked up from germline, CDR1 is ENHRY and CDR2 is SYGVKD. CDR3 loop: CASILGQGEDDTQYF. In DNA, the CDR3 is TGTGCCAGCATACTGGGACAGGGAGAGGATGATACGCAGTATTTT.

This chain uses TRBV10-3 with TRBJ1-6; 7 bases are shared with TRBD1. Germline CDR1 ENHRY, CDR2 SYGVKD. CDR3 length: 15 amino acids. The trim removed 3 bases at V and 9 bases at J, leaving 8 bases unmatched. DNA for the CDR3: TGTGCCATCAGTGATAAAGGGGGCAAAGTTTCACCCCTCCACTTT. The encoded protein is CAISDKGGKVSPLHF.

In its sample, this clone was seen once. The chain has TRBV29-1 and TRBJ2-2; weak D call: TRBD1 (5 bases). The length of the CDR3 is 15 residues. V gave up 5 bases and J gave up 0 bases, with 13 bases separating them. The germline V gene encodes CDR1 SQVTM and CDR2 ANQGSEA. CDR3 in DNA: TGCAGCGTTTGGGTCCGGACATCGAACACCGGGGAGCTGTTTTTT. Translation: CSVWVRTSNTGELFF.

In regard to this clone: The sample has other DNA sequences that encode this CDR3 too. The CDR3 DNA is TGTGCCAGCAGCTTGGGGAGGTACGAGCAGTACTTC. Translation gives CASSLGRYEQYF. The V and J genes are TRBV5-4 and TRBJ2-7, with D possibly TRBD2 on 5 matching bases. V dropped 0 bases and J dropped 4 bases, with 5 bases sitting between them. Germline-derived CDR1 and CDR2 are SGHNT and YYREEE (reference sequence). The CDR3 runs 12 residues.

This clone was observed a few times. This rearrangement joins TRBV7-9 to TRBJ2-7; 7 bases line up with TRBD2. Per germline, CDR1 SEHNR and CDR2 FQNEAQ (reference sequence). Trimming removed 3 bases from V and 3 bases from J; junction bases left unmatched: 5. This CDR3 is built from 14 residues. DNA of the CDR3: TGTGCCAGCAGCTTGGCTAGCGGTGACTACGAGCAGTACTTC. This encodes CASSLASGDYEQYF.

CDR3 nucleotides: TGTGCCAGCAGTGAGCGGGAGAGCTCCTACGAGCAGTACTTC. Its translation is CASSERESSYEQYF. J is TRBJ2-7 and V is TRBV6-6; 8 bases map to TRBD2. The CDR3 is 14 amino acids. Germline values: CDR1 MNHNY, CDR2 SVGAGI (reference sequence). The trim removed 5 bases at V and 0 bases at J, leaving 3 bases unmatched.

This chain connects TRBV6-1 to TRBJ2-1, with 11 bases matching TRBD2. This CDR3 is built from 14 residues. Germline CDR1 is MNHNS and CDR2 is SASEGT. Unmatched junction bases numbered 10, after V lost 11 bases and J lost 7 bases. The CDR3 nucleotides read TGTGCCGGACTTAGCGGGGGGGCAGGGAATGAGCAGTTCTTC. It encodes CAGLSGGAGNEQFF.

V gene TRBV14 combines with J gene TRBJ2-5; no firm D call. The J call is doubtful: the DNA matches TRBJ2-7 better. The CDR3 has 15 residues. CDR1 is SGHDN, CDR2 FVKESK, per germline. In DNA form, the CDR3 reads TGTGCCAGCAGCCAAGATCTGGGCGATCCTTACGAGCAGTACTTC. It encodes CASSQDLGDPYEQYF.

The chain links TRBV7-6 to TRBJ1-1; D might be TRBD1 (5 bases). The germline CDR1 and CDR2 sequences are SGHVS and FNYEAQ. V was cut by 5 bases and J by 4 bases, with 17 bases left in between. This CDR3 spans 15 amino acids. The CDR3 region has the DNA TGTGCCAGCAGCCCAGGGTTGAGGCTGGGCACTGAAGCTTTCTTT. Translating gives CASSPGLRLGTEAFF.

The CDR3 spells CASSQSSAGKYNEQFF. The CDR3 coding sequence is TGTGCCAGCAGCCAGTCGTCAGCGGGGAAATACAATGAGCAGTTCTTC. The V and J genes are TRBV7-3 and TRBJ2-1, with 7 bases matching TRBD2. The CDR3 spans 16 residues. J gave up 4 bases and V 5 bases, and 11 bases lay outside the gene matches. From germline, CDR1 is SGHTA and CDR2 FQGTGA.

The chain carries TRBV15 and TRBJ1-1; D perhaps matches TRBD1 (5 bases). Trimming cost V 0 bases and J 4 bases, with 15 bases left between them. This CDR3 has 16 residues. Germline V lookup: CDR1 LNHNV, CDR2 YYDKDF (reference sequence). DNA for the CDR3: TGTGCCACCAGCAGAGATCTTAGCAGGGCGACCACTGAAGCTTTCTTT. Translating it yields CATSRDLSRATTEAFF.

This clone was seen just once. The rearrangement uses TRBV30 and TRBJ1-4; 7 bases match TRBD1. The CDR3 has 14 residues. CDR1 and CDR2 (germline): GTSNPN, SVGIG (reference sequence). With 3 bases clipped from V and 4 bases from J, the junction kept 5 bases outside the gene matches. The CDR3 DNA reads as TGTGCCTGGAGCGAGGGACAGCTTAATGAAAAACTGTTTTTT. This translates into CAWSEGQLNEKLFF.

The chain joins TRBV6-1 to TRBJ2-7; TRBD1 aligns across 8 bases. This CDR3 region has 15 residues. V lost 1 base, J lost 4 bases, and 6 bases stayed unmatched. CDR1 is MNHNS and CDR2 is SASEGT in the germline V gene. CDR3 bases: TGTGCCAGCAGTGAAGGGCAGGGGGCTCCATACGAGCAGTACTTC. It encodes CASSEGQGAPYEQYF.

The rearrangement joins TRBV11-1 to TRBJ2-7; 7 bases align to TRBD1. The CDR3 totals 17 residues. Trimming at V came to 6 bases and at J to 4 bases, leaving 18 bases not matched to a gene. CDR1 and CDR2 from the germline V gene are SGHAT and FQDESV (reference sequence). The CDR3 DNA reads TGTGCCAGCAGTTTTCCGACCGGAGACAGGGAAAATTACGAGCAGTACTTC. It specifies CASSFPTGDRENYEQYF.

The chain joins TRBV5-1 to TRBJ2-3; TRBD1 agrees at 9 bases. Germline CDR1 is SGHRS and CDR2 is YFSETQ. The length of the CDR3 is 16 residues. V shed 3 bases, J shed 0 bases, and the junction held 5 bases outside the gene matches. The DNA for the CDR3 is TGCGCCAGCAGCTGGGAGGGACAGGGAAGCACAGATACGCAGTATTTT. Its protein product is CASSWEGQGSTDTQYF.

CDR3 sequence reads: CASSLQGQGAQPQHF. CDR3 DNA sequence: TGTGCCAGCAGCTTACAAGGACAGGGGGCTCAGCCCCAGCATTTT. The chain has TRBV7-2 and TRBJ1-5, with TRBD1 identical over 11 bases. Trimming at V came to 2 bases and at J to 6 bases, leaving 3 bases not matched to a gene. This CDR3 is 15 amino acids long. From germline, CDR1 is SGHTA and CDR2 FQGNSA.

The V and J genes are TRBV18 and TRBJ2-3, with TRBD2 matching over 12 bases. Germline V lookup: CDR1 KGHSH, CDR2 LQKENI. The CDR3 has 15 amino acids. The trim removed 6 bases at V and 6 bases at J, leaving 7 bases unmatched. For the CDR3, the DNA is TGTGCCAGCTCCTCTAGCGGGGGGGCACCGGATACGCAGTATTTT. This sequence encodes CASSSSGGAPDTQYF.

The V and J genes are TRBV6-1 and TRBJ2-5; 10 positions match TRBD1. The J call is in doubt because the DNA end fits TRBJ2-7 better. This CDR3 region has 15 residues. Germline lookup yields CDR1 MNHNS and CDR2 SASEGT. The DNA for the CDR3 is TGTGCCAGCAGTGAGTATGGGACAGGGGCCTACGAGCAGTACTTC. It is translated as CASSEYGTGAYEQYF.